These 2 T cell receptor beta chains originate from one sample sequenced in a study of OX40 agonist ivuxolimab in advanced cancers. TCRdb's table, derived via immunoSEQ multiplex PCR, lists solely in-frame clones and lacks some. The sample has 17,000 or so clones; more than 70% are singletons. Sequencing was performed on CD4+ or CD8+ T cells sorted from blood, taken in a trial of the OX40 agonist ivuxolimab. Receptors originate from an adult with an advanced solid tumor such as melanoma, head and neck, liver or kidney cancer.

In DNA, the CDR3 is TGTGCCAGCACTCCCTTATTCGGGACTAGCGGGGATTCCTCCTACAATGAGCAGTTCTTC. Translating it yields CASTPLFGTSGDSSYNEQFF. The chain recombines TRBV27 with TRBJ2-1, with 13 bases fitting TRBD2. The CDR3 sequence is 20 residues long. In germline, CDR1 is MNHEY, CDR2 SMNVEV (reference sequence). V gave up 7 bases and J gave up 0 bases; unmatched junction bases: 15.

This chain uses TRBV27 with TRBJ1-3; TRBD1 aligns across 8 bases. The trim removed 5 bases at V and 0 bases at J, leaving 9 bases unmatched. CDR3 length equals 17 residues. The germline V gene encodes CDR1 MNHEY and CDR2 SMNVEV (reference sequence). The CDR3 sequence: CASSQGQGGGSGNTIYF. In DNA, the CDR3 is TGTGCCAGCAGTCAAGGACAGGGTGGCGGCTCTGGAAACACCATATATTTT.